This T cell receptor beta chain was recorded in a study of blood T cell repertoires in COVID-19. Study as a whole: From the United States, Italy and Spain came samples of acute and convalescent COVID-19. In each case, the material was cDNA or gDNA derived from T cells, B-cell-depleted T cells, or PBMCs.

This CDR3 comprises 15 residues. V shed 6 bases, J shed 5 bases, and the junction held 7 bases outside the gene matches. Germline V lookup: CDR1 MNHEY, CDR2 SVGAGI. Original methodology: Reference gene primer amplification yielded estimated nucleated cell counts. Here immunoSEQ multiplex PCR was the method, and the copy in TCRdb shows in-frame clones only, minus some. Clone size and V and J calls were adopted from that table, with D and trimming inferred from the DNA. The sample yields 280,000 or so clones, about 91% seen once. The receptor was isolated from a woman in her thirties who had recovered from COVID-19. The chain recombines TRBV6-5 with TRBJ1-5; 10 bases fit TRBD1. Material for sequencing was peripheral blood. CDR3 nucleotide sequence: TGTGCCAGCAGCTCGGGACAGGGGAATCATCAGCCCCAGCATTTT. Residues: CASSSGQGNHQPQHF.